A single sample is the source of the 17 T cell receptor beta chains below, sequenced in a study of OX40 agonist ivuxolimab in advanced cancers. The method was immunoSEQ multiplex PCR; TCRdb's version includes in-frame clones alone and lacks a portion of them. The profile shows roughly 69,000 clones, 90% to 95% of them singletons. This specimen was CD4+ or CD8+ T cells sorted from blood, taken in a trial of the OX40 agonist ivuxolimab. The receptor set was obtained from an adult with an advanced solid tumor such as melanoma, head and neck, liver or kidney cancer.

This chain joins TRBV6-6 and TRBJ1-1, with D possibly being TRBD1 (5 bases). CDR1 is MNHNY and CDR2 is SVGAGI in the germline V gene (reference sequence). This CDR3 is built from 15 residues. V was trimmed by 0 bases and J by 0 bases, leaving 8 bases between them. The CDR3 is CASSYSRQMNTEAFF. In nucleotides, the CDR3 is TGTGCCAGCAGTTACTCGCGACAGATGAACACTGAAGCTTTCTTT.

V and J are TRBV6-7 and TRBJ1-1; a possible D gene is TRBD1 (6 bases). TRBV6-7 is given ORF status, its function remaining uncertain. The CDR3 is 14 amino acids. Trimming pared 5 bases from V and 5 bases from J, leaving 15 bases between. The CDR3 reads CASSPCTGRTEAFF. The CDR3 DNA reads as TGTGCCAGCAGTCCCTGTACAGGGCGAACTGAAGCTTTCTTT.

This clone showed up just once. The chain uses TRBV27 and TRBJ1-2; 10 bases fit TRBD1. From germline, CDR1 is MNHEY and CDR2 SMNVEV (reference sequence). V shed 2 bases, J shed 7 bases, and the junction held 1 base outside the gene matches. CDR3 length: 13 amino acids. The CDR3 region has the DNA TGTGCCAGCAGTTTAGGGACAGGGGTTGGCTACACCTTC. It is translated as CASSLGTGVGYTF.

V is TRBV7-3 and J is TRBJ2-5, with 9 bases lining up with TRBD2. With V trimmed by 2 bases and J by 2 bases, 15 bases remained unmatched. This CDR3 has 19 amino acids. CDR1 is SGHTA and CDR2 is FQGTGA in the germline V gene. The CDR3 region has the DNA TGTGCCAGCAGCTTAGGTGCGGTAGCGGGAGTTTTCGGACAAGAGACCCAGTACTTC. Its translation: CASSLGAVAGVFGQETQYF.

V gene TRBV10-3 combines with J gene TRBJ2-5, with 9 bases identical to TRBD1. V was clipped by 4 bases and J by 5 bases; unmatched bases: 8. From germline, CDR1 is ENHRY and CDR2 SYGVKD. This CDR3 contains 15 residues. In nucleotides, the CDR3 is TGTGCCATCAGTGCAGGGGACAGGGCCGATGAGACCCAGTACTTC. This encodes CAISAGDRADETQYF.

The chain couples TRBV7-3 to TRBJ2-3, with a possible D match to TRBD2 (5 bases). The CDR3 runs 15 residues. Germline CDR1 reads SGHTA; CDR2 reads FQGTGA. The V and J ends lost 2 bases and 2 bases respectively, with 11 bases between them. CDR3 sequence (DNA): TGTGCCAGCAGCTTAGAGGGAAGCTCCACAGATACGCAGTATTTT. Residues: CASSLEGSSTDTQYF.

The rearrangement uses TRBV19 and TRBJ1-1; the D is unclear. Germline V CDR1 and CDR2: LNHDA, SQIVND (reference sequence). This CDR3 is built from 14 residues. Between the trimmed V and J ends, which lost 5 bases and 0 bases, there was a span of 10 bases. This chain's CDR3 is CASSLTPMNTEAFF. In DNA form, the CDR3 reads TGTGCCAGTAGTTTAACACCGATGAACACTGAAGCTTTCTTT.

The DNA of the CDR3 is TGTGCCAGCAGCTTGGAACGTTACGGCAGGGGGCTAGGTGGCTACACCTTC. The encoded protein is CASSLERYGRGLGGYTF. The chain links TRBV5-6 to TRBJ1-2; 8 nucleotides align to TRBD1. Per germline, CDR1 SGHDT and CDR2 YYEEEE. The CDR3 is 17 residues long. The V and J ends lost 0 bases and 7 bases, in that order; junction bases with no gene match: 14.

The sample holds one count of this clone. The chain combines TRBV9 with TRBJ1-1, with D perhaps matching TRBD1 (5 bases). There are 14 residues in the CDR3. Germline V gene sequence: CDR1 SGDLS, CDR2 YYNGEE. Deletions cut 2 bases from V and 4 bases from J, with 12 bases between. The CDR3, as DNA: TGTGCCAGCAGCGTGGGCGGGGCGGGCACTGAAGCTTTCTTT. It codes for CASSVGGAGTEAFF.

The J gene is TRBJ2-2, the V gene TRBV28, with 12 positions matching TRBD1. The length of the CDR3 is 16 residues. The germline gives CDR1 MDHEN, CDR2 SYDVKM. The trim removed 6 bases at V and 5 bases at J, leaving 7 bases unmatched. The CDR3 sequence: CASSFWDRGLTGELFF. CDR3 sequence (DNA): TGTGCCAGCAGCTTCTGGGACAGGGGGCTGACCGGGGAGCTGTTTTTT.

This rearrangement joins TRBV9 to TRBJ2-1, with D maybe TRBD2 (6 bases). Germline V gene sequence: CDR1 SGDLS, CDR2 YYNGEE. With 0 bases removed from V and 8 bases from J, the gap between germline ends came to 12 bases. The CDR3 runs to 14 residues. The CDR3 nucleotides read TGTGCCAGCAGCGTAGGAGGGGAGGCGGATGAGCAGTTCTTC. Its protein is CASSVGGEADEQFF.

V and J are TRBV6-1 and TRBJ2-7, with D uncertain. Germline V lookup: CDR1 MNHNS, CDR2 SASEGT. The V end was cut by 2 bases, the J end by 0 bases, with 11 bases between. This CDR3 comprises 15 residues. CDR3 sequence: CASSELFRSSYEQYV. The CDR3 DNA reads TGTGCCAGCAGTGAATTATTCAGGAGCTCCTACGAGCAGTACGTC.

This clone appeared once. The rearrangement uses TRBV5-5 and TRBJ2-7, with unresolved D. This CDR3 spans 12 amino acids. V lost 0 bases and J lost 3, with 4 bases in between. Germline assignment: CDR1 SGHKS and CDR2 YYEKEE (reference sequence). DNA of the CDR3: TGTGCCAGCAGCTTGGTGGGCTACGAGCAGTACTTC. Amino acids: CASSLVGYEQYF.

This clone was detected a few times. The chain joins TRBV11-2 to TRBJ2-7, with 8 bases identical to TRBD2. This CDR3 is built from 14 residues. Losses at the gene ends were 2 bases for V and 3 bases for J; bases not matched to a gene: 3. Looked up from germline, CDR1 is SGHAT and CDR2 is FQNNGV. The CDR3 is CASSLPGTSYEQYF. The CDR3 region has the DNA TGTGCCAGCAGCTTACCCGGGACTAGCTACGAGCAGTACTTC. The variable domain in full, completed from reference TRBV11-2 and TRBJ2-7, reads EAGVAQSPRYKIIEKRQSVAFWCNPISGHATLYWYQQILGQGPKLLIQFQNNGVVDDSQLPKDRFSAERLKGVDSTLKIQPAKLEDSAVYLCASSLPGTSYEQYFGPGTRLTVT.

In this sample, this clone turned up once. The chain combines TRBV7-2 with TRBJ1-2, with D possibly being TRBD1 (6 bases). Trimming removed 6 bases from V and 0 bases from J, with 11 bases in between. The CDR3 has 14 amino acids. From germline, CDR1 is SGHTA and CDR2 FQGNSA. This chain's CDR3 is CASRRTGSNYGYTF. CDR3 nucleotide sequence: TGTGCCAGCAGACGAACAGGGTCTAACTATGGCTACACCTTC.

V and J are TRBV5-6 and TRBJ1-1; 7 bases map to TRBD1. CDR3 length: 15 residues. The germline V gene encodes CDR1 SGHDT and CDR2 YYEEEE. V was clipped by 4 bases and J by 1 base; unmatched bases: 7. Here the CDR3 DNA reads TGTGCCAGCAGCCGAGGGGGGACAGAGAACACTGAAGCTTTCTTT. Translating gives CASSRGGTENTEAFF. The full variable domain, completed using reference TRBV5-6 and TRBJ1-1, is DAGVTQSPTHLIKTRGQQVTLRCSPKSGHDTVSWYQQALGQGPQFIFQYYEEEERQRGNFPDRFSGHQFPNYSSELNVNALLLGDSALYLCASSRGGTENTEAFFGQGTRLTVV.

This chain uses TRBV27 with TRBJ1-3, with a weak D call TRBD1 (5 bases). V dropped 2 bases and J dropped 0 bases, with 8 bases sitting between them. CDR1 is MNHEY, CDR2 SMNVEV, per germline (reference sequence). This CDR3 region has 15 residues. This CDR3 reads CASSLGGASGNTIYF. The CDR3 bases are TGTGCCAGCAGTTTAGGGGGAGCCTCTGGAAACACCATATATTTT.